Listed below are T cell receptor beta chains from one sample, sequenced in a study of CD8+ T cells in alopecia areata. The method was immunoSEQ multiplex PCR; TCRdb's version includes in-frame clones alone and lacks a portion of them. Of over 95,000 clones listed, roughly two fifths were seen once; the top ten hold 1% to 1.5%. The sample consisted of CD4+ T cells sorted from blood. Source of these receptors: a human donor with alopecia areata. Both conserved end residues are part of each CDR3. A D gene is named only where the DNA matches it firmly. Only part of the rows carry a size: once, few, many, or a class if the clone is expanded.

V: TRBV19
J: TRBJ2-7
size: -
D: -
CDR3: CASSRKLSYEQYF
DNA: TGTGCCAGTAGTCGGAAGTTATCCTACGAGCAGTACTTC

V: TRBV20-1
J: TRBJ2-5
size: few
D: -
CDR3: CSARARETQYF
DNA: TGCAGTGCTAGAGCCCGAGAGACCCAGTACTTC

V: TRBV7-2
J: TRBJ2-4
size: -
D: -
CDR3: CASSNYAKNIQYF
DNA: TGTGCCAGCAGCAACTATGCCAAAAACATTCAGTACTTC

V: TRBV4-1
J: TRBJ1-5
size: -
D: TRBD1
CDR3: CASSQDPGQGMGSNQPQHF
DNA: TGCGCCAGCAGCCAAGATCCGGGACAGGGGATGGGAAGCAATCAGCCCCAGCATTTT

V: TRBV28
J: TRBJ1-2
size: -
D: -
CDR3: CASSSPVSPNYGYTF
DNA: TGTGCCAGCAGTTCCCCCGTTAGCCCTAACTATGGCTACACCTTC

V: TRBV18
J: TRBJ1-5
size: -
D: -
CDR3: CASSPEFNQPQHF
DNA: TGTGCCAGCTCACCAGAGTTCAATCAGCCCCAGCATTTT

V: TRBV5-6
J: TRBJ2-5
size: -
D: TRBD1
CDR3: CASSLPGQERETQYF
DNA: TGTGCCAGCAGCTTGCCGGGACAGGAGCGAGAGACCCAGTACTTC

V: TRBV28
J: TRBJ1-4
size: -
D: -
CDR3: CASRMTTNEKLFF
DNA: TGTGCCAGCAGAATGACTACTAATGAAAAACTGTTTTTT

V: TRBV29-1
J: TRBJ2-7
size: -
D: TRBD2
CDR3: CSAASGTYEQYF
DNA: TGCAGCGCCGCTAGCGGAACCTACGAGCAGTACTTC

V: TRBV30
J: TRBJ1-5
size: -
D: -
CDR3: CAWSASRLKGGNQPQHF
DNA: TGTGCCTGGAGTGCCTCTCGGCTAAAAGGTGGGAATCAGCCCCAGCATTTT

V: TRBV7-8
J: TRBJ2-7
size: -
D: TRBD2
CDR3: CASSLGSGRAGEQYF
DNA: TGTGCCAGCAGCTTAGGGAGCGGGAGGGCCGGCGAGCAGTACTTC

V: TRBV29-1
J: TRBJ2-1
size: few
D: -
CDR3: CSVEDRRGGDNEQFF
DNA: TGCAGCGTTGAAGATCGGAGGGGCGGCGACAATGAGCAGTTCTTC

V: TRBV28
J: TRBJ1-2
size: -
D: -
CDR3: CASSSPGTAANYGYTF
DNA: TGTGCCAGCAGTTCTCCCGGGACCGCGGCTAACTATGGCTACACCTTC

V: TRBV19
J: TRBJ2-3
size: few
D: -
CDR3: CASSLLVGTDTQYF
DNA: TGTGCCAGTAGCCTACTAGTGGGCACAGATACGCAGTATTTT

V: TRBV7-2
J: TRBJ1-2
size: many
D: -
CDR3: CASSLGTSNYGYTF
DNA: TGTGCCAGCAGCCTGGGGACGTCTAACTATGGCTACACCTTC

V: TRBV29-1
J: TRBJ2-7
size: -
D: TRBD2
CDR3: CSAQGGLAGAYEQYF
DNA: TGCAGCGCCCAAGGCGGTCTAGCGGGAGCCTACGAGCAGTACTTC

V: TRBV5-1
J: TRBJ2-7
size: -
D: -
CDR3: CASSLAPGKAEQYF
DNA: TGCGCCAGCAGCTTGGCCCCAGGGAAGGCCGAGCAGTACTTC

V: TRBV4-3
J: TRBJ2-7
size: -
D: TRBD2
CDR3: CASSQEPREGSEQYF
DNA: TGCGCCAGCAGCCAAGAACCCAGGGAGGGTAGCGAGCAGTACTTC

V: TRBV11-2
J: TRBJ2-3
size: -
D: -
CDR3: CASSLRVAVETDTQYF
DNA: TGTGCCAGCAGCTTACGAGTCGCGGTCGAGACAGATACGCAGTATTTT

V: TRBV5-1
J: TRBJ2-2
size: -
D: -
CDR3: CASSTGPELFF
DNA: TGCGCCAGCAGCACCGGGCCGGAGCTGTTTTTT

V: TRBV5-4
J: TRBJ2-1
size: -
D: -
CDR3: CASSGLTAPYNEQFF
DNA: TGTGCCAGCAGCGGGTTGACTGCGCCTTACAATGAGCAGTTCTTC

V: TRBV28
J: TRBJ2-7
size: -
D: -
CDR3: CASSLVRSYEQYF
DNA: TGTGCCAGCAGTTTGGTCAGGTCCTACGAGCAGTACTTC

V: TRBV5-6
J: TRBJ2-7
size: -
D: -
CDR3: CASSLAGTAFIYEQYF
DNA: TGTGCCAGCAGCTTGGCGGGGACGGCTTTTATCTACGAGCAGTACTTC

V: TRBV30
J: TRBJ2-1
size: few
D: TRBD2
CDR3: CAVAAGRPLAGGPYEQFF
DNA: TGTGCCGTAGCCGCTGGACGTCCACTAGCGGGGGGGCCTTATGAGCAGTTCTTC

V: TRBV7-8
J: TRBJ2-7
size: -
D: TRBD1
CDR3: CASSLRTGIDEQYF
DNA: TGTGCCAGCAGCCTAAGGACAGGGATCGACGAGCAGTACTTC

V: TRBV7-8
J: TRBJ1-2
size: -
D: -
CDR3: CASSLGPNRGYTF
DNA: TGTGCCAGCAGCTTAGGGCCAAACCGTGGCTACACCTTC

V: TRBV30
J: TRBJ2-6
size: -
D: -
CDR3: CAWIMQGAGANVLTF
DNA: TGTGCCTGGATCATGCAGGGTGCTGGGGCCAACGTCCTGACTTTC

V: TRBV30
J: TRBJ1-5
size: -
D: -
CDR3: CAWSVGDYSNQPQHF
DNA: TGTGCCTGGAGTGTAGGTGATTATAGCAATCAGCCCCAGCATTTT

V: TRBV7-3
J: TRBJ1-1
size: -
D: -
CDR3: CASSSGVNTEAFF
DNA: TGTGCCAGCAGCTCTGGTGTGAACACTGAAGCTTTCTTT

V: TRBV2
J: TRBJ1-2
size: -
D: TRBD1
CDR3: CASRTTGLDYGYTF
DNA: TGTGCCAGCAGGACGACAGGGCTCGACTATGGCTACACCTTC

V: TRBV19
J: TRBJ2-1
size: few
D: TRBD2
CDR3: CASSIASGNHNEQFF
DNA: TGTGCCAGTAGTATAGCTAGCGGGAACCACAATGAGCAGTTCTTC

V: TRBV4-1
J: TRBJ2-7
size: -
D: -
CDR3: CASSQEQGRPSYEQYF
DNA: TGCGCCAGCAGCCAAGAGCAGGGTAGACCCTCCTACGAGCAGTACTTC

V: TRBV30
J: TRBJ2-4
size: -
D: -
CDR3: CAWRSRAKNIQYF
DNA: TGTGCCTGGAGAAGTAGAGCCAAAAACATTCAGTACTTC

V: TRBV18
J: TRBJ2-7
size: few
D: TRBD2
CDR3: CASSNHWGGYEQYF
DNA: TGTGCCAGCTCGAACCACTGGGGGGGCTACGAGCAGTACTTC

V: TRBV4-1
J: TRBJ2-7
size: -
D: -
CDR3: CASSHPSTGTTYEQYF
DNA: TGCGCCAGCAGCCACCCCTCGACAGGAACTACCTACGAGCAGTACTTC

V: TRBV30
J: TRBJ2-3
size: -
D: -
CDR3: CAWSVGGTADTQYF
DNA: TGTGCCTGGAGTGTAGGGGGGACCGCAGATACGCAGTATTTT

V: TRBV30
J: TRBJ1-1
size: once
D: -
CDR3: CAWSEQGFTEAFF
DNA: TGTGCCTGGAGCGAACAGGGTTTCACTGAAGCTTTCTTT

V: TRBV4-2
J: TRBJ1-2
size: -
D: -
CDR3: CASSQTKTAAGYGYTF
DNA: TGTGCCAGCAGCCAGACTAAGACGGCCGCGGGCTATGGCTACACCTTC

V: TRBV30
J: TRBJ1-1
size: -
D: -
CDR3: CAWRFGARMGTEAFF
DNA: TGTGCCTGGAGATTTGGGGCGCGTATGGGCACTGAAGCTTTCTTT

V: TRBV29-1
J: TRBJ2-1
size: -
D: TRBD2
CDR3: CSPPFSGSINEQFF
DNA: TGCAGCCCCCCCTTTAGCGGGAGTATCAATGAGCAGTTCTTC

V: TRBV2
J: TRBJ1-2
size: -
D: -
CDR3: CASKAGDGYTF
DNA: TGTGCCAGCAAGGCTGGAGATGGCTACACCTTC

V: TRBV5-1
J: TRBJ2-1
size: once
D: TRBD2
CDR3: CASSPTSGNYNEQFF
DNA: TGCGCCAGCAGCCCGACTAGCGGAAACTACAATGAGCAGTTCTTC

V: TRBV28
J: TRBJ2-4
size: -
D: TRBD1
CDR3: CASSSRQGAINIQYF
DNA: TGTGCCAGCAGTTCCCGACAGGGGGCCATAAACATTCAGTACTTC

V: TRBV19
J: TRBJ2-1
size: few
D: -
CDR3: CASSTTGYNEQFF
DNA: TGTGCCAGTAGTACGACAGGCTACAATGAGCAGTTCTTC